Listed here are 17 T cell receptor beta chains from one sample, sequenced in a study of cytomegalovirus exposure and HLA in healthy donors. PCR involved 60 Vbeta and 13 Jbeta primers. The table came from immunoSEQ multiplex PCR; TCRdb's copy has only in-frame clones and leaves some out. The table has more than 80,000 clones, under 80% seen once. What was sequenced was PBMCs. The receptor set was obtained from a human donor in good health.

The chain carries TRBV27 and TRBJ1-2; D might be TRBD1 (6 bases). Trimming stripped 1 base from V and 4 bases from J, with 19 bases between. The length of the CDR3 is 17 residues. Germline V lookup: CDR1 MNHEY, CDR2 SMNVEV (reference sequence). The CDR3 nucleotides are TGTGCCAGCAGTTTATGGGGGACAAGGATCGGAGGCTATGGCTACACCTTC. Translated, it gives CASSLWGTRIGGYGYTF.

The V and J genes are TRBV5-1 and TRBJ2-5; TRBD1 aligns across 8 bases. The DNA end lines up better with TRBJ2-7; the J call may be wrong. The CDR3 contains 18 residues. Per germline, CDR1 SGHRS and CDR2 YFSETQ. CDR3 protein: CASSLGQGLSGYSYEQYF. The CDR3 DNA reads as TGCGCCAGCAGCTTAGGACAGGGACTTTCAGGCTATTCCTACGAGCAGTACTTC.

This chain joins TRBV12-5 and TRBJ2-5, with D uncertain. Trimming removed 3 bases from V and 2 bases from J, with 7 bases in between. Per germline, CDR1 LGHNT and CDR2 FRNRAP. The CDR3 consists of 13 residues. The CDR3, as DNA: TGTGCTAGTGGTTTTACTGTGCAAGAGACCCAGTACTTC. Its protein product is CASGFTVQETQYF.

This clone was seen just once. The rearrangement uses TRBV13 and TRBJ1-6, with unresolved D. The V end lost 0 bases, the J end lost 0 bases, and 3 bases lay between the germline ends. This CDR3 region has 15 residues. CDR1 and CDR2 (germline): PRHDT, FYEKMQ (reference sequence). In DNA, the CDR3 is TGTGCCAGCAGCTTAGGCGGCTCCTATAATTCACCCCTCCACTTT. Its protein product is CASSLGGSYNSPLHF.

The chain employs TRBV6-1 and TRBJ1-4, with 7 bases lining up with TRBD1. Germline V CDR1 and CDR2: MNHNS, SASEGT. The V segment lost 1 base and the J segment 14 bases; nucleotides outside the gene matches: 7. The CDR3 contains 13 residues. The CDR3 here is CASSEGSGTVLFF. CDR3 bases: TGTGCCAGCAGTGAAGGATCCGGGACAGTCCTGTTTTTT.

As regards this clone: One junction end disagrees with the germline gene, perhaps due to a read error. This sequence joins TRBV6-6 and TRBJ2-1, with 8 bases lining up with TRBD2. The germline CDR1 and CDR2 sequences are MNHNY and SVGAGI (reference sequence). CDR3 length: 15 residues. The CDR3 is CASSLVAGRINGQFF. CDR3 in DNA: TGTGCCAGCAGCCTGGTAGCGGGAAGAATCAATGGGCAGTTCTTC.

The chain combines TRBV5-1 with TRBJ1-1; no clear D. The V end lost 0 bases, the J end lost 8 bases, and 17 bases lay between the germline ends. Germline V gene sequence: CDR1 SGHRS, CDR2 YFSETQ. The CDR3 totals 15 residues. The CDR3 region is CASSLERDRTAEAFF. For the CDR3, the DNA is TGCGCCAGCAGCTTGGAGCGAGATAGAACGGCAGAAGCTTTCTTT.

This clone has a count of ten or more. The chain couples TRBV19 to TRBJ2-2; D gene ambiguous. This CDR3 contains 16 residues. V was trimmed by 3 bases and J by 6 bases, leaving 17 bases between them. Germline V CDR1 and CDR2: LNHDA, SQIVND (reference sequence). The CDR3 sequence is CASSIPTPSNPGELFF. CDR3 coding DNA: TGTGCCAGTAGTATTCCCACCCCCAGTAACCCCGGGGAGCTGTTTTTT.

The V gene is TRBV29-1, the J gene TRBJ1-1; no firm D call. In germline, CDR1 is SQVTM, CDR2 ANQGSEA. V lost 5 bases to trimming and J lost 0 bases, with 19 bases between them. The CDR3 length is 16 residues. For the CDR3, the DNA is TGCAGCGTTAGTCCCTCGGTGGGGAGCTTGAACACTGAAGCTTTCTTT. This encodes CSVSPSVGSLNTEAFF.

The V and J genes are TRBV5-5 and TRBJ2-2; TRBD1 matches 8 bases. V lost 4 bases to trimming and J lost 3 bases; unmatched junction nucleotides: 5. This CDR3 is built from 15 residues. Germline V gives CDR1 SGHKS, CDR2 YYEKEE (reference sequence). The CDR3 DNA reads as TGTGCCAGCAGCCAGTTACAGGGGGACACCGGGGAGCTGTTTTTT. It codes for CASSQLQGDTGELFF.

This chain connects TRBV6-5 to TRBJ2-1, with 7 bases fitting TRBD2. The CDR3 spans 12 residues. V gave up 2 bases and J gave up 9 bases; unmatched junction bases: 1. Germline CDR1 is MNHEY and CDR2 is SVGAGI. CDR3 coding DNA: TGTGCCAGCAGTTACCGCGGGGGTGAGCAGTTCTTC. Protein product: CASSYRGGEQFF.

The chain is built from TRBV13 and TRBJ2-1; 9 bases map to TRBD2. CDR1 and CDR2 from the germline V gene are PRHDT and FYEKMQ (reference sequence). V lost 8 bases to trimming and J lost 5 bases; unmatched junction nucleotides: 7. The CDR3 consists of 14 residues. The CDR3 coding sequence is TGTGCCAGCGGGCGGGGGGGCCAGGACAATGAGCAGTTCTTC. It yields the protein CASGRGGQDNEQFF.

This clone was counted a single time. The V gene is TRBV9, the J gene TRBJ2-1, with 7 bases matching TRBD1. V shed 0 bases and J 6 bases; nucleotides not matched to a gene: 6. The germline V gene encodes CDR1 SGDLS and CDR2 YYNGEE. The CDR3 extends over 15 amino acids. In DNA, the CDR3 is TGTGCCAGCAGCGTAGGGGCAGGGGGTAGCAATGAGCAGTTCTTC. Translated: CASSVGAGGSNEQFF.

This clone was found once. This chain joins TRBV21-1 and TRBJ1-5; TRBD1, as called in the table, went unchecked against the DNA. TRBV21-1 is marked as a pseudogene. This CDR3 contains 14 residues. CDR3 residues: CALARGGPDQPQHF. CDR3 nucleotides: TGTGCCCTTGCCAGGGGCGGACCAGATCAGCCCCAGCATTTT.

This chain connects TRBV11-2 to TRBJ2-3; TRBD2 agrees at 8 bases. Trimming cost V 5 bases and J 3 bases; bases outside gene matches: 10. Germline V gene data show CDR1 as SGHAT and CDR2 as FQNNGV. This CDR3 spans 16 amino acids. The CDR3 DNA follows: TGTGCCAGCAGCCTGACTAGCGCTCGAAGGACAGATACGCAGTATTTT. Its protein is CASSLTSARRTDTQYF.

The count of this clone is one. The rearrangement joins TRBV7-9 to TRBJ2-1; weak D call: TRBD2 (6 bases). The CDR3 sequence is 16 residues long. Germline V gene lookup returns CDR1 SEHNR and CDR2 FQNEAQ (reference sequence). Trimming pared 5 bases from V and 0 bases from J, leaving 14 bases between. In DNA, the CDR3 is TGTGCCAGCAGCCCGGGACTTCAGAGCTCCTACAATGAGCAGTTCTTC. It specifies CASSPGLQSSYNEQFF. The full variable domain, its missing parts supplied by reference TRBV7-9 and TRBJ2-1, is DTGVSQNPRHKITKRGQNVTFRCDPISEHNRLYWYRQTLGQGPEFLTYFQNEAQLEKSRLLSDRFSAERPKGSFSTLEIQRTEQGDSAMYLCASSPGLQSSYNEQFFGPGTRLTVL.

The rearrangement links TRBV4-3 to TRBJ1-6, with a weak D call TRBD1 (5 bases). Germline V lookup: CDR1 LGHNA, CDR2 YSLEER. The V end lost 3 bases, the J end lost 8 bases, and 11 bases lay between the germline ends. The CDR3 length is 14 residues. The CDR3 here is CASSQGLVYSPLHF. The CDR3 bases are TGCGCCAGCAGCCAGGGACTGGTCTATTCACCCCTCCACTTT.